Given below is one T cell receptor beta chain in context. The data originate from a study of blood T cell repertoires in COVID-19. Across the whole study: COVID-19 samples collected from the United States, Italy and Spain covered acute and convalescent phases. Sources were T cells, B-cell-depleted T cells, or PBMCs; the material itself was cDNA or gDNA.

V dropped 8 bases and J dropped 3 bases, with 7 bases sitting between them. Germline loops: CDR1 SEHNR, CDR2 FQNEAQ (reference sequence). The CDR3 is 11 amino acids. Methods used by the authors: Reference gene primer amplification gave estimated nucleated cell counts. Produced via immunoSEQ multiplex PCR; TCRdb's table is partial and in-frame only. For V, J and clone size, that table is used; D and trimming come from the DNA. The sample has about 88,000 clones, 86% seen once. The TCR was taken from a human donor in a cohort sampled during active COVID-19. Sequenced material: peripheral blood. The chain combines TRBV7-9 with TRBJ1-1; D not resolved. CDR3 sequence: CASVRDTEAFF. The CDR3 coding sequence is TGTGCCAGCGTGCGGGACACTGAAGCTTTCTTT. Using reference TRBV7-9 and TRBJ1-1 for the parts outside the CDR3, the full variable domain is DTGVSQNPRHKITKRGQNVTFRCDPISEHNRLYWYRQTLGQGPEFLTYFQNEAQLEKSRLLSDRFSAERPKGSFSTLEIQRTEQGDSAMYLCASVRDTEAFFGQGTRLTVV.